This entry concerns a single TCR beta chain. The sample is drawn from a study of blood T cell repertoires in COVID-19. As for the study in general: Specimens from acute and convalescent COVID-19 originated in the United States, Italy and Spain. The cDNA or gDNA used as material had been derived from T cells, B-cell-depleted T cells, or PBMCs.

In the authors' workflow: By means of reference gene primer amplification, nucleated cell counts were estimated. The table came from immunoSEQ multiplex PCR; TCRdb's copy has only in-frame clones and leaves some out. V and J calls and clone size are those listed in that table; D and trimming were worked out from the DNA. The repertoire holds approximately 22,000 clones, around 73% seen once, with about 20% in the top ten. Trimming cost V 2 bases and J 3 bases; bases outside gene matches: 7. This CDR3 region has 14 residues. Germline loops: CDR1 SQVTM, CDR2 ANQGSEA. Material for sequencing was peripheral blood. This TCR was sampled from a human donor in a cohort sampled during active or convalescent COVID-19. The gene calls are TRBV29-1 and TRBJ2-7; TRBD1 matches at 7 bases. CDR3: CSVERQGAHYEQYF. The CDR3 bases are TGCAGCGTTGAACGACAGGGAGCTCACTACGAGCAGTACTTC.